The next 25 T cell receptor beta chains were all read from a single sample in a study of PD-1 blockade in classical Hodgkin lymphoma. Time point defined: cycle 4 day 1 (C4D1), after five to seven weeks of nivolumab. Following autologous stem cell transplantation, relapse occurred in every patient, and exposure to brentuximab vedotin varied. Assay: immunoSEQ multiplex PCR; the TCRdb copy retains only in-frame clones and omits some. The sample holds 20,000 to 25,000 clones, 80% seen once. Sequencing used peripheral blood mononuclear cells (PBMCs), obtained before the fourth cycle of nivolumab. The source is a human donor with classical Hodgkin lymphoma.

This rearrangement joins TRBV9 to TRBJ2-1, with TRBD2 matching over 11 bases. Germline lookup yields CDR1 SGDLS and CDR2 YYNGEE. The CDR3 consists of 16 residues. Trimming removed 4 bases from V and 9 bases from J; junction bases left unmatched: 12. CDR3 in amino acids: CASSPGIAGGLGEQFF. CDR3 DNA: TGTGCCAGCAGCCCCGGGATAGCGGGGGGGCTTGGTGAGCAGTTCTTC.

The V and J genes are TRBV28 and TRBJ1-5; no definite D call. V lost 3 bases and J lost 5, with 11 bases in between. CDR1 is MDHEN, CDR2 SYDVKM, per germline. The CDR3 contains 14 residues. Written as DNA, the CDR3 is TGTGCCAGCAGTTTTGTCGGCTTAGATCAGCCCCAGCATTTT. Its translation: CASSFVGLDQPQHF.

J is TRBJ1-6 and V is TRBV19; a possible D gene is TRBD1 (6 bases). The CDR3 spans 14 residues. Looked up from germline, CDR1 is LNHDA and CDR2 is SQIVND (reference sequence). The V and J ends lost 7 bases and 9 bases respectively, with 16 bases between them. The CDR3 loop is CASTPAGESSPLHF. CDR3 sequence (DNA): TGTGCCAGTACCCCCGCAGGGGAAAGTTCACCCCTCCACTTT.

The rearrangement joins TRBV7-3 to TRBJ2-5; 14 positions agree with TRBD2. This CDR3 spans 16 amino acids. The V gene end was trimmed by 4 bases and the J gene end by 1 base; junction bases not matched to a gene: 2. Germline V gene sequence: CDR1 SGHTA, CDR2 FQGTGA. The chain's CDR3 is CASSSGTSGGQETQYF. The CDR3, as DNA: TGTGCCAGCAGCTCCGGGACTAGCGGGGGCCAAGAGACCCAGTACTTC. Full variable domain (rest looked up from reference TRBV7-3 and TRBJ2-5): GAGVSQTPSNKVTEKGKYVELRCDPISGHTALYWYRQSLGQGPEFLIYFQGTGAADDSGLPNDRFFAVRPEGSVSTLKIQRTERGDSAVYLCASSSGTSGGQETQYFGPGTRLLVL.

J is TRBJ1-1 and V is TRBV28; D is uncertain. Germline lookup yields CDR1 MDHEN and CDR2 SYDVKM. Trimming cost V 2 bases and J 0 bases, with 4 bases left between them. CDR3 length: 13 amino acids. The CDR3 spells CASSLPLNTEAFF. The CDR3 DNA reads TGTGCCAGCAGTTTACCCCTGAACACTGAAGCTTTCTTT.

The CDR3 nucleotides read TGTGCCAGCATCCCTGGGGCCAGACTCTATGGCTACACCTTC. This encodes CASIPGARLYGYTF. The chain couples TRBV28 to TRBJ1-2; the D gene is possibly TRBD1 (5 bases). Trimming cost V 7 bases and J 4 bases, with 16 bases left between them. From germline, CDR1 is MDHEN and CDR2 SYDVKM. CDR3 length: 14 amino acids.

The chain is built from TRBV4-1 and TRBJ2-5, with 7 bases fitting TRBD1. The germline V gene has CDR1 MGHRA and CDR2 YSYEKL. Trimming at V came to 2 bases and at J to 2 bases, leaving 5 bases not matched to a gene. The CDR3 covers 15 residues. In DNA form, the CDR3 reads TGCGCCAGCAGCCAAACTACAGGGGCTCAAGAGACCCAGTACTTC. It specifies CASSQTTGAQETQYF.

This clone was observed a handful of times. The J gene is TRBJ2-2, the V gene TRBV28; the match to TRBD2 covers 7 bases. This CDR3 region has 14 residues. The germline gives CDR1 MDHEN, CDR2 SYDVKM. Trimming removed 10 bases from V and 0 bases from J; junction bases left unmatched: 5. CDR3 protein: CAIGRGSNTGELFF. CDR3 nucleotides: TGTGCCATTGGGCGGGGGTCGAACACCGGGGAGCTGTTTTTT.

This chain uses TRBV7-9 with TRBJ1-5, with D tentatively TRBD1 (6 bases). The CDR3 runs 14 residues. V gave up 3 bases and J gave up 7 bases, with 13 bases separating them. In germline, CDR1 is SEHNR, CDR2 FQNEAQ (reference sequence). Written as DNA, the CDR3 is TGTGCCAGCAGCTTGACAGGCCTTACACAGCCCCAGCATTTT. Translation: CASSLTGLTQPQHF.

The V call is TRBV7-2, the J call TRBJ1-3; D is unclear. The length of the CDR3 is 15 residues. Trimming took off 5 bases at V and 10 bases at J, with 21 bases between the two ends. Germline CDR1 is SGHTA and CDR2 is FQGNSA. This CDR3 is CASSPYTGILGTIYF. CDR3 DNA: TGTGCCAGCAGCCCTTACACCGGTATTTTGGGGACCATATATTTT.

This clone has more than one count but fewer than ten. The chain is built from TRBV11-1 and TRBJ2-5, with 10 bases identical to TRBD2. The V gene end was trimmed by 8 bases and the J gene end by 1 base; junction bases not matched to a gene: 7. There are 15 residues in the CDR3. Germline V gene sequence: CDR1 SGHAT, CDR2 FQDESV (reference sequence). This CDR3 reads CASCPGLAVQETQYF. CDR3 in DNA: TGTGCCAGCTGCCCCGGACTAGCGGTCCAAGAGACCCAGTACTTC.

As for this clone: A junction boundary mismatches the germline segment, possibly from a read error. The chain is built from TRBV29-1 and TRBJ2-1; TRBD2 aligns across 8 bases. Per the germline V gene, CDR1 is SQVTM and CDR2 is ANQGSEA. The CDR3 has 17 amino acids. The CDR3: CSAESLTSGGTLLGQFF. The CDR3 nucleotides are TGCAGCGCTGAAAGCCTTACTAGCGGTGGTACTCTTTTGGGACAGTTCTTC.

The CDR3 nucleotides are TGTGCCAGCTCAGGACAGGCGGTGGATGAGCAGTTCTTC. Its protein is CASSGQAVDEQFF. The chain is built from TRBV18 and TRBJ2-1; TRBD1 matches at 7 bases. Trimming removed 5 bases from V and 8 bases from J; junction bases left unmatched: 6. CDR3 length: 13 amino acids. Germline values: CDR1 KGHSH, CDR2 LQKENI.

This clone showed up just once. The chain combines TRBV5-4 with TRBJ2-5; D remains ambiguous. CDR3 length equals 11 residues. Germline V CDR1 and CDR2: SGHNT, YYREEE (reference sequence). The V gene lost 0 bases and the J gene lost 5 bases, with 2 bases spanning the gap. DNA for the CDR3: TGTGCCAGCAGCTTGGCGGAGACCCAGTACTTC. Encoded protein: CASSLAETQYF.

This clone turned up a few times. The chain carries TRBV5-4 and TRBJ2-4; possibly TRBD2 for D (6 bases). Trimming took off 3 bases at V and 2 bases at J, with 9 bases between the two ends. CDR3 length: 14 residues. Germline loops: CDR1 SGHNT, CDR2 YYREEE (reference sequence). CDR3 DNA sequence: TGTGCCAGCAGCTCTGGGGGGACCAAAAACATTCAGTACTTC. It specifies CASSSGGTKNIQYF.

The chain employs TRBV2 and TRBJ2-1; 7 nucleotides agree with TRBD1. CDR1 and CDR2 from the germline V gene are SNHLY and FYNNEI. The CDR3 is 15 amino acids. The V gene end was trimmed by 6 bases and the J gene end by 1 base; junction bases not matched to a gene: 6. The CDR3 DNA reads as TGTGCCAGCAGCCTAAGACAGGGTTCCTACAATGAGCAGTTCTTC. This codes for CASSLRQGSYNEQFF.

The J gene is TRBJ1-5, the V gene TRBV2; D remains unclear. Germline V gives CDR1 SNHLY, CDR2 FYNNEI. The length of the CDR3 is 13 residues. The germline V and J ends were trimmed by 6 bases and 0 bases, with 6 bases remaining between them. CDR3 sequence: CASRRDSNQPQHF. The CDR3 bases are TGTGCCAGCAGGCGGGATAGCAATCAGCCCCAGCATTTT.

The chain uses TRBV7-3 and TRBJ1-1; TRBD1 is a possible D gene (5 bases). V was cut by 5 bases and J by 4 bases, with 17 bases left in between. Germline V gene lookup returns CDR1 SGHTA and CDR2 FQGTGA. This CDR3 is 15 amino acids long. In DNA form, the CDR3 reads TGTGCCAGCAGCCCGGGGTGGGGGGGTGGCACTGAAGCTTTCTTT. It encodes CASSPGWGGGTEAFF.

The CDR3 sequence is CASSPLAGGADEQFF. CDR3 in DNA: TGTGCCAGCAGCCCCCTAGCGGGAGGGGCGGATGAGCAGTTCTTC. V is TRBV7-3 and J is TRBJ2-1; TRBD2 agrees at 12 bases. The CDR3 covers 15 residues. The germline CDR1 and CDR2 sequences are SGHTA and FQGTGA. J lost 8 bases, V lost 5 bases, and 7 bases had no gene match.

CDR3 in DNA: TGCGCCAGCAGTTGGGGGGGTCAGGGGAACACTGAAGCTTTCTTT. Translation gives CASSWGGQGNTEAFF. The chain joins TRBV10-2 to TRBJ1-1, with a possible D match to TRBD1 (5 bases). The CDR3 has 15 amino acids. Trimming stripped 5 bases from V and 1 base from J, with 14 bases between. Germline CDR1 is WSHSY and CDR2 is SAAADI.

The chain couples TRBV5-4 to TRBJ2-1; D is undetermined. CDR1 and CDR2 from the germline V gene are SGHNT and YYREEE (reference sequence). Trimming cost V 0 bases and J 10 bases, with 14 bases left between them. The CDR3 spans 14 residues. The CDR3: CASSLDLHKREQFF. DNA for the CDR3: TGTGCCAGCAGCTTGGACCTCCATAAGAGAGAGCAGTTCTTC.

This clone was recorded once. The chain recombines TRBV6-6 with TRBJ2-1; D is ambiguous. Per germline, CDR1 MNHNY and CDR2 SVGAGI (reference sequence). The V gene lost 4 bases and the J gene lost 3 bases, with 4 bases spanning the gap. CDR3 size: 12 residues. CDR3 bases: TGTGCCAGCAGTTGGGGCTACAATGAGCAGTTCTTC. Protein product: CASSWGYNEQFF.

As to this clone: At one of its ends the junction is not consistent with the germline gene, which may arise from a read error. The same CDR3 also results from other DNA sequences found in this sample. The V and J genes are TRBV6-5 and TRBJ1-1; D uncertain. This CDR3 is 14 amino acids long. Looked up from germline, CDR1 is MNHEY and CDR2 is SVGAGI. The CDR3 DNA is TGTGCCAGCAGAACACGGGAATGGAACACTGAGGCTTTCTTT. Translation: CASRTREWNTEAFF.

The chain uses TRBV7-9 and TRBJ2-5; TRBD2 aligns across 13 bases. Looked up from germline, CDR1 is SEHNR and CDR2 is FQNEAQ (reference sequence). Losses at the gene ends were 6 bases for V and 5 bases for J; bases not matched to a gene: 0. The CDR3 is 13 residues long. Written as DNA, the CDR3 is TGTGCCAGCAGGACTAGCGGGAGGGAGACCCAGTACTTC. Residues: CASRTSGRETQYF.

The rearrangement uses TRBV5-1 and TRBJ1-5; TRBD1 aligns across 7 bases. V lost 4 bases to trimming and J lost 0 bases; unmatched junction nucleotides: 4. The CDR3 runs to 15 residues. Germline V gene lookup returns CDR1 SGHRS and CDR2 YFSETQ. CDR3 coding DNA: TGCGCCAGCAGCCCGGGACAGCATAGCAATCAGCCCCAGCATTTT. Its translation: CASSPGQHSNQPQHF.